The sequence of this TCR beta chain was determined in a study of PD-1 blockade in classical Hodgkin lymphoma. CDR1 is LNHDA and CDR2 is SQIVND in the germline V gene (reference sequence). Trimming stripped 7 bases from V and 0 bases from J, with 5 bases between. The CDR3 length is 12 residues. Sequencing was performed with immunoSEQ multiplex PCR; in TCRdb, only in-frame clones are kept and a portion is missing. The data show 25,000 to 35,000 clones, 70% to 75% seen once. Each and every patient relapsed after autologous stem cell transplantation, and patients got differing brentuximab vedotin exposure.

The sample here was peripheral blood mononuclear cells (PBMCs), taken before the second cycle of nivolumab. The chain recombines TRBV19 with TRBJ2-3; D remains unclear. The sequence came from a human donor with classical Hodgkin lymphoma. The CDR3 bases are TGTGCCAGTACAGCTAGCACAGATACGCAGTATTTT. Translation: CASTASTDTQYF.